The 23 T cell receptor beta chains given below trace back to one sample, sequenced in a study of blood T cell repertoires in COVID-19. Assay used: immunoSEQ multiplex PCR; TCRdb lists only in-frame clones, some missing. The sample has roughly 340,000 clones; around 91% are singletons. The sequencing input was PBMCs or T cells enriched from blood (not recorded which). Every receptor here comes from a young man who had recovered from COVID-19.

A few counts support this clone. CDR3 bases: TGCAGCGGGGGACAGATGAACACTGAAGCTTTCTTT. Translation gives CSGGQMNTEAFF. The chain links TRBV29-1 to TRBJ1-1; TRBD1 matches 7 bases. Germline V gives CDR1 SQVTM, CDR2 ANQGSEA. The CDR3 length is 12 residues. V shed 7 bases, J shed 0 bases, and the junction held 2 bases outside the gene matches.

This chain uses TRBV5-4 with TRBJ1-2; D possibly corresponds to TRBD1 (6 bases). V gave up 4 bases and J gave up 6 bases, with 10 bases separating them. The germline gives CDR1 SGHNT, CDR2 YYREEE (reference sequence). The CDR3 is 12 amino acids. DNA of the CDR3: TGTGCCAGCAGCAAGGGGGGGGATGGCTACACCTTC. Protein: CASSKGGDGYTF.

The chain links TRBV5-4 to TRBJ1-1; no reliable D call. Germline CDR1 is SGHNT and CDR2 is YYREEE (reference sequence). The CDR3 length is 14 residues. V was cut by 4 bases and J by 4 bases, with 14 bases left in between. The DNA of the CDR3 is TGTGCCAGCAGCGTCGAGTGGGCAGGCACTGAAGCTTTCTTT. Protein: CASSVEWAGTEAFF.

This chain links TRBV4-1 with TRBJ2-7, with 9 bases fitting TRBD1. The junction had 6 bases not matched to a gene; V was cut back by 3 bases and J by 6 bases. Germline loops: CDR1 MGHRA, CDR2 YSYEKL. The CDR3 runs to 14 residues. This CDR3 reads CASSQATGGAEQYF. DNA of the CDR3: TGCGCCAGCAGCCAGGCCACAGGGGGCGCCGAGCAGTACTTC.

The chain uses TRBV5-6 and TRBJ1-5; D is perhaps TRBD1 (5 bases). CDR1 and CDR2 (germline): SGHDT, YYEEEE. V gave up 4 bases and J gave up 0 bases, with 11 bases separating them. The CDR3 is 15 amino acids. The CDR3 DNA reads as TGTGCCAGCAGCCAGGACATCAATAGCAATCAGCCCCAGCATTTT. It is translated as CASSQDINSNQPQHF.

This clone was found a few times. The CDR3 is CARYRYYGYTF. The CDR3 region has the DNA TGTGCCAGATACAGATACTATGGCTACACCTTC. This chain joins TRBV21-1 and TRBJ1-2; TRBD1, the D gene given by the table, was not confirmed from the DNA. TRBV21-1 is marked as a pseudogene. The CDR3 spans 11 residues.

The chain carries TRBV29-1 and TRBJ1-2; D gene ambiguous. CDR1 and CDR2 (germline): SQVTM, ANQGSEA. This CDR3 region has 13 residues. V lost 0 bases and J lost 5, with 10 bases in between. CDR3 bases: TGCAGCGTTGAAGAGGCCGGAGGATATGGCTACACCTTC. Its protein product is CSVEEAGGYGYTF.

CDR3: CATSDFRDRGRHEQFF. The CDR3 DNA reads as TGTGCCACCAGTGATTTCCGGGACAGGGGTCGGCATGAGCAGTTCTTC. The gene calls are TRBV24-1 and TRBJ2-1; 10 bases fit TRBD1. The CDR3 runs 16 residues. Trimming took 1 base from V and 8 from J; bases not matched to a gene: 7. Germline V gene lookup returns CDR1 KGHDR and CDR2 SFDVKD.

This rearrangement joins TRBV19 to TRBJ2-1; TRBD2 agrees at 13 bases. Looked up from germline, CDR1 is LNHDA and CDR2 is SQIVND (reference sequence). V shed 7 bases and J 6 bases; nucleotides not matched to a gene: 9. This CDR3 has 16 residues. This chain's CDR3 is CASTGTSGIMGNEQFF. The CDR3 DNA is TGTGCCAGTACGGGGACTAGCGGGATTATGGGCAATGAGCAGTTCTTC.

The chain employs TRBV30 and TRBJ1-6; the D gene is possibly TRBD1 (5 bases). V lost 3 bases to trimming and J lost 4 bases, with 13 bases between them. Per germline, CDR1 GTSNPN and CDR2 SVGIG (reference sequence). The CDR3 has 15 amino acids. The CDR3 coding sequence is TGTGCCTGGAGCCGGGGGGGACCTTATAATTCACCCCTCCACTTT. It translates to CAWSRGGPYNSPLHF.

The V gene is TRBV5-1, the J gene TRBJ1-5; TRBD1 might be the D (6 bases). Trimming took 4 bases from V and 7 from J, leaving 18 bases between them. Germline V gene lookup returns CDR1 SGHRS and CDR2 YFSETQ. CDR3 length equals 15 residues. This CDR3 is CASSLGTTINQPQHF. The CDR3 DNA reads TGCGCCAGCAGCCTCGGGACAACCATCAACCAGCCCCAGCATTTT.

The chain carries TRBV6-5 and TRBJ2-1, with a weak D call TRBD1 (6 bases). Germline V gene data show CDR1 as MNHEY and CDR2 as SVGAGI. Trimming took off 2 bases at V and 2 bases at J, with 10 bases between the two ends. The CDR3 consists of 15 residues. The CDR3: CASSYGRGTYNEQFF. Written as DNA, the CDR3 is TGTGCCAGCAGTTACGGCAGGGGTACCTACAATGAGCAGTTCTTC.

Worth noting for this clone: The same CDR3 arises from other DNA sequences in this sample as well. The J gene is TRBJ2-7, the V gene TRBV18; no firm D call. Per the germline V gene, CDR1 is KGHSH and CDR2 is LQKENI. V was cut by 2 bases and J by 2 bases, with 7 bases left in between. The CDR3 runs to 13 residues. The CDR3: CASSPRQTYEQYF. CDR3 nucleotides: TGTGCCAGCTCACCAAGACAAACCTACGAGCAGTACTTC.

The chain has TRBV14 and TRBJ2-1; 11 nucleotides agree with TRBD2. V lost 4 bases to trimming and J lost 7 bases; unmatched junction nucleotides: 15. Germline V gene data show CDR1 as SGHDN and CDR2 as FVKESK. The CDR3 runs 18 residues. This CDR3 reads CASSRLSGGATRRNEQFF. As DNA, the CDR3 is TGTGCCAGCAGCCGTCTTAGCGGGGGGGCCACCCGAAGGAATGAGCAGTTCTTC.

This sequence joins TRBV3-1 (or the pseudogene TRBV3-2) and TRBJ1-3, with D uncertain. The CDR3 runs to 15 residues. Germline V lookup: CDR1 LGHDT, CDR2 YNNKEL (reference sequence). Deletions cut 0 bases from V and 1 base from J, with 7 bases between. CDR3 nucleotides: TGTGCCAGCAGCCAAGAACTAACTTCTGGAAACACCATATATTTT. Translated: CASSQELTSGNTIYF.

This chain joins TRBV29-1 and TRBJ1-1; TRBD1 matches at 7 bases. The CDR3 extends over 13 amino acids. After removal of 4 bases from V and 3 bases from J, the junction contained 5 bases not matched to a gene. Per the germline V gene, CDR1 is SQVTM and CDR2 is ANQGSEA. CDR3 coding DNA: TGCAGCGTTGGTAGGCAGGGGGACACTGAAGCTTTCTTT. Protein product: CSVGRQGDTEAFF.

The chain is built from TRBV29-1 and TRBJ1-1, with D tentatively TRBD1 (6 bases). CDR3 length: 17 residues. V was shortened by 4 bases and J by 1 base, with 22 bases between the two germline ends. Germline values: CDR1 SQVTM, CDR2 ANQGSEA. The CDR3 DNA follows: TGCAGCGTTGTAATACCAGGGCGGGGGGCTTGGAACACTGAAGCTTTCTTT. Its protein product is CSVVIPGRGAWNTEAFF.

The chain uses TRBV1 and TRBJ2-4; the table's D call TRBD2 went unverified against the DNA. TRBV1 is a pseudogene segment. This CDR3 has 18 amino acids. CDR3 in DNA: TGCACCAGCAGCCAAGAGCGGCAGGGAGGCTTCGCCAAAAACATTCAGTACTTC. Residues: CTSSQERQGGFAKNIQYF.

This clone was found once. V is TRBV27 and J is TRBJ2-2, with a tentative D call TRBD1 (6 bases). Trimming removed 8 bases at V and 2 bases at J, with 15 bases between. The CDR3 covers 15 residues. Germline V CDR1 and CDR2: MNHEY, SMNVEV (reference sequence). The CDR3 is CASSTGILNTGELFF. CDR3 nucleotide sequence: TGTGCCAGCTCCACAGGGATCCTAAACACCGGGGAGCTGTTTTTT.

This rearrangement joins TRBV7-8 to TRBJ1-4, with 9 bases identical to TRBD1. V trimming: 5 bases; J trimming: 8 bases; junction bases outside the gene matches: 12. CDR3 length: 16 amino acids. CDR1 and CDR2 from the germline V gene are SGHVS and FQNEAQ. CDR3 in amino acids: CASSLRRTGDGEKLFF. Written as DNA, the CDR3 is TGTGCCAGCAGCCTCAGGCGGACAGGGGACGGAGAAAAACTGTTTTTT.

The chain combines TRBV3-1 (or the pseudogene TRBV3-2) with TRBJ2-1, with 9 bases fitting TRBD1. The V segment lost 3 bases and the J segment 6 bases; nucleotides outside the gene matches: 6. The CDR3 loop spans 15 amino acids. The V gene's germline CDR1 is LGHDT and CDR2 YNNKEL (reference sequence). The CDR3 DNA follows: TGTGCCAGCAGCCAGACAGGGGGATACTCCAATGAGCAGTTCTTC. Residues: CASSQTGGYSNEQFF.

CDR3 coding DNA: TGTGCCAGCAGAAAAATTTGGGCTAGCGGGAGCTACAATGAGCAGTTCTTC. Amino acid sequence: CASRKIWASGSYNEQFF. This chain uses TRBV7-9 with TRBJ2-1; 10 nucleotides align to TRBD2. Germline assignment: CDR1 SEHNR and CDR2 FQNEAQ (reference sequence). V shed 6 bases and J 3 bases; nucleotides not matched to a gene: 11. The CDR3 extends over 17 amino acids.

The V call is TRBV5-6, the J call TRBJ2-7; TRBD2 is a possible D gene (6 bases). Germline V gene lookup returns CDR1 SGHDT and CDR2 YYEEEE. The V end lost 7 bases, the J end lost 3 bases, and 17 bases lay between the germline ends. CDR3 length: 14 amino acids. CDR3 protein: CASGLGGMGYEQYF. Here the CDR3 DNA reads TGTGCCAGCGGGCTCGGCGGGATGGGCTACGAGCAGTACTTC.